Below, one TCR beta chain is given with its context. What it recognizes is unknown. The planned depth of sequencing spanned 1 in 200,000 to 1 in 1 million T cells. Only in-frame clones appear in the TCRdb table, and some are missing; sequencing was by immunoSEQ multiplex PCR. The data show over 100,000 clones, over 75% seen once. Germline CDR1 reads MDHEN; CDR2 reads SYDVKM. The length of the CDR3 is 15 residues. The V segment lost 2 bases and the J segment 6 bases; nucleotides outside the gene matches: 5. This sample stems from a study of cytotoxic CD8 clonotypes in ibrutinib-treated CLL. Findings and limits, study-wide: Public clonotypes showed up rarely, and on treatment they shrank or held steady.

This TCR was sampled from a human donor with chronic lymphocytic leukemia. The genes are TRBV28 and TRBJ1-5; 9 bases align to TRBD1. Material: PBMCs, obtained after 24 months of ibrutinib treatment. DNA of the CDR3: TGTGCCAGCAGTTTAAGGACAGGGGTTTCTCAGCCCCAGCATTTT. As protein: CASSLRTGVSQPQHF.